The clone carrying this T cell receptor beta chain came up a few times. Assay: immunoSEQ multiplex PCR; the TCRdb copy retains only in-frame clones and omits some. The sample has about 480,000 clones, roughly 85% seen once. Germline-derived CDR1 and CDR2 are MNHNS and SASEGT. The CDR3 totals 14 residues. V was pared by 6 bases and J by 4 bases, with 12 bases between. When samples were unsorted, 70 million to 95 million PBMCs were used for genomic DNA. This sample is drawn from a study of shared clonotypes between healthy human individuals. The sequencing sample was made of PBMCs. This clonotype was sampled from a middle-aged woman in good health. Some clones in this sample may be carry-over from other donors' samples. The chain joins TRBV6-1 to TRBJ2-2; no reliable D call. CDR3 sequence reads: CASRTAYGTGELFF. The CDR3 bases are TGTGCCAGCAGGACGGCCTATGGCACCGGGGAGCTGTTTTTT.